This TCR beta chain was sequenced during a study of OX40 agonist ivuxolimab in advanced cancers. Study details: Dosing consisted of intravenous ivuxolimab at 0.01 to 10 mg/kg every 2 weeks.

V was clipped by 7 bases and J by 0 bases; unmatched bases: 17. The CDR3 is 20 residues long. Germline V gene sequence: CDR1 LNHDA, CDR2 SQIVND (reference sequence). Blood sampling took place at baseline, cycle 4 day 1, and cycle 7 day 1. Data came from immunoSEQ multiplex PCR; TCRdb stores just in-frame clones and leaves some out. The sample includes 70,000 to 95,000 clones, about 86% of them seen just once. Study conclusions and caveats: Average numbers of expanded clones were greater in CD8+ T cells than in CD4+.

About this clone itself: The target antigen is unknown.

Sample: CD4+ or CD8+ T cells sorted from blood, taken in a trial of the OX40 agonist ivuxolimab. The receptor's source is an adult with an advanced solid tumor such as melanoma, head and neck, liver or kidney cancer. The chain has TRBV19 and TRBJ2-6; 8 nucleotides agree with TRBD1. The CDR3 spells CASNRDRGVNPDSGANVLTF. DNA of the CDR3: TGTGCCAGTAACCGAGACAGGGGTGTCAACCCCGACTCTGGGGCCAACGTCCTGACTTTC.